The sequence of this T cell receptor (beta chain) was determined in a study of shared clonotypes between healthy human individuals. Each CD8 memory set brought CD45RO+ cells together with CCR7-negative CD45RA+ TemRA cells. Study outcomes and limitations: Generally, naive subsets (rather than memory subsets) showed larger estimated richness.

To note about this clone: Its target is unknown.

Measured with immunoSEQ multiplex PCR; TCRdb has only the in-frame clones, and not every one. There are about 380,000 clones in the sample; approximately 96% occur only once, and about 0.32% lies in the top ten. The V gene lost 3 bases and the J gene lost 4 bases, with 10 bases spanning the gap. The CDR3 totals 14 residues. Germline CDR1 is MNHEY and CDR2 is SMNVEV (reference sequence). This clonotype was obtained from a man younger than 40 in good health. The V gene is TRBV27, the J gene TRBJ1-5; D uncertain. The sequenced sample consisted of memory CD8+ T cells sorted from blood. Subset of the sample: CD45RO+ cells pooled with CCR7-negative TemRA cells. The CDR3 DNA reads as TGTGCCAGCAGTTTCTCCATTGGGAATCAGCCCCAGCATTTT. The encoded protein is CASSFSIGNQPQHF.